The 19 T cell receptor beta chains below come from one sample, sequenced in a study of radiotherapy plus CTLA-4 blockade in lung cancer. Clones were read by immunoSEQ multiplex PCR, and TCRdb kept only the in-frame ones, dropping some. Here the sample spans 40,000 or so clones, about 86% being singletons. The input for sequencing was peripheral blood, taken from a patient treated with radiotherapy plus ipilimumab. Source of these receptors: a human donor with non-small cell lung cancer whose response to radiotherapy plus ipilimumab could not be evaluated.

The chain employs TRBV15 and TRBJ1-2; 7 bases agree with TRBD1. Trimming cost V 1 base and J 6 bases; bases outside gene matches: 5. The V gene's germline CDR1 is LNHNV and CDR2 YYDKDF (reference sequence). The CDR3 has 14 residues. The DNA for the CDR3 is TGTGCCACCAGCAGAGGAGGGGGCGCTGATGGCTACACCTTC. It is translated as CATSRGGGADGYTF.

This clone was observed a few times. The chain employs TRBV27 and TRBJ2-3; unclear D gene. Trimming took off 3 bases at V and 6 bases at J, with 4 bases between the two ends. The CDR3 is 11 residues long. CDR1 is MNHEY and CDR2 is SMNVEV in the germline V gene (reference sequence). The CDR3 DNA reads TGTGCCAGCAGTTTCAGGGATACGCAGTATTTT. This gives the protein CASSFRDTQYF.

In DNA form, the CDR3 reads TGTGCCATCACGCCCGTCGACAGCGCAGTCTACAATGAGCAGTTCTTC. Translating gives CAITPVDSAVYNEQFF. The chain has TRBV28 and TRBJ2-1; D possibly corresponds to TRBD1 (5 bases). This CDR3 spans 16 amino acids. Per the germline V gene, CDR1 is MDHEN and CDR2 is SYDVKM. V was shortened by 10 bases and J by 3 bases, with 22 bases between the two germline ends.

This rearrangement joins TRBV4-1 to TRBJ2-5; weak D call: TRBD1 (6 bases). Trimming took 4 bases from V and 1 from J, leaving 13 bases between them. CDR3 length equals 15 residues. CDR1 and CDR2 (germline): MGHRA, YSYEKL. The CDR3 sequence: CASSPTGVFQETQYF. The CDR3, as DNA: TGCGCCAGCAGCCCGACAGGCGTATTCCAAGAGACCCAGTACTTC.

CDR3 sequence: CASSPPKPADTQYF. The CDR3 region has the DNA TGTGCCAGCTCACCACCAAAGCCCGCGGATACGCAGTATTTT. The rearrangement joins TRBV18 to TRBJ2-3; no clear D gene. Trimming shortened V by 0 bases and J by 6 bases, and 10 bases separated the two germline ends. The CDR3 loop spans 14 amino acids. Germline assignment: CDR1 KGHSH and CDR2 LQKENI.

This chain uses TRBV10-3 with TRBJ2-2, with 9 positions matching TRBD2. The CDR3 runs 16 residues. The junction had 6 bases not matched to a gene; V was cut back by 0 bases and J by 7 bases. Germline lookup yields CDR1 ENHRY and CDR2 SYGVKD. The CDR3 is CAISESGLAGFGELFF. CDR3 sequence (DNA): TGTGCCATCAGTGAGTCGGGGCTAGCGGGATTCGGGGAGCTGTTTTTT.

The rearrangement joins TRBV19 to TRBJ2-6, with D unresolved. The CDR3 totals 13 residues. Trimming took off 5 bases at V and 0 bases at J, with 2 bases between the two ends. Germline loops: CDR1 LNHDA, CDR2 SQIVND (reference sequence). CDR3 sequence: CASSLSGANVLTF. CDR3 sequence (DNA): TGTGCCAGTAGTCTCTCTGGGGCCAACGTCCTGACTTTC.

This sequence joins TRBV5-8 and TRBJ2-7; TRBD2 aligns across 7 bases. The germline gives CDR1 SGHTS, CDR2 YDEGEE. V dropped 4 bases and J dropped 5; count of bases not matched to a gene: 9. CDR3 length: 14 amino acids. The CDR3 protein is CASSPKRDLDEQYF. CDR3 nucleotide sequence: TGTGCCAGCAGCCCAAAGCGGGACCTGGACGAGCAGTACTTC.

CDR3 sequence (DNA): TGTGCCAGCAGCGAGAGAGGACAGGGGGCTATCGGGGAGCTGTTTTTT. This codes for CASSERGQGAIGELFF. V gene TRBV6-4 combines with J gene TRBJ2-2; 11 bases are a match to TRBD1. Germline assignment: CDR1 MRHNA and CDR2 SNTAGT. With V trimmed by 6 bases and J by 7 bases, 10 bases remained unmatched. The CDR3 loop spans 16 amino acids.

The V call is TRBV5-1, the J call TRBJ1-4, with a possible D match to TRBD1 (5 bases). The germline gives CDR1 SGHRS, CDR2 YFSETQ. The CDR3 totals 13 residues. V was shortened by 4 bases and J by 5 bases, with 9 bases between the two germline ends. The DNA for the CDR3 is TGCGCCAGCAGCCGGGGGAGGAATGAAAAACTGTTTTTT. The encoded protein is CASSRGRNEKLFF.

The rearrangement joins TRBV19 to TRBJ2-1, with a possible D match to TRBD1 (5 bases). The V gene's germline CDR1 is LNHDA and CDR2 SQIVND (reference sequence). Trimming pared 4 bases from V and 0 bases from J, leaving 13 bases between. The CDR3 has 16 amino acids. CDR3 nucleotides: TGTGCCAGTAGTACGCGCGACAGAGCCTCCTACAATGAGCAGTTCTTC. The encoded protein is CASSTRDRASYNEQFF.

The chain couples TRBV10-1 to TRBJ2-1; 7 nucleotides line up with TRBD2. Germline V gene sequence: CDR1 WNHNN, CDR2 SYGVQD (reference sequence). V was pared by 5 bases and J by 4 bases, with 5 bases of the junction left unmatched. This CDR3 region has 14 residues. This chain's CDR3 is CASSTGEGYNEQFF. In DNA form, the CDR3 reads TGCGCCAGCAGTACCGGGGAGGGGTACAATGAGCAGTTCTTC.

The V gene is TRBV7-9, the J gene TRBJ2-7; 10 positions agree with TRBD1. V lost 4 bases, J lost 6 bases, and 6 bases stayed unmatched. Germline V gene lookup returns CDR1 SEHNR and CDR2 FQNEAQ (reference sequence). This CDR3 has 14 amino acids. The CDR3: CASSSRQGAGEQYF. CDR3 bases: TGTGCCAGCAGCTCTAGACAGGGGGCGGGCGAGCAGTACTTC.

This chain connects TRBV27 to TRBJ2-1; 7 nucleotides match TRBD2. In germline, CDR1 is MNHEY, CDR2 SMNVEV (reference sequence). J lost 3 bases, V lost 3 bases, and 14 bases had no gene match. The CDR3 contains 18 residues. CDR3 in amino acids: CASSFEGPRAGVYNEQFF. Here the CDR3 DNA reads TGTGCCAGCAGTTTCGAGGGCCCGAGGGCGGGAGTCTACAATGAGCAGTTCTTC.

The V gene is TRBV7-2, the J gene TRBJ2-7; 12 bases line up with TRBD1. The CDR3 loop spans 15 amino acids. Germline V gene sequence: CDR1 SGHTA, CDR2 FQGNSA. Losses at the gene ends were 5 bases for V and 5 bases for J; bases not matched to a gene: 7. The CDR3 region has the DNA TGTGCCAGCAGCACAGGGGGGACAGGGGGCAACGAGCAGTACTTC. Its protein product is CASSTGGTGGNEQYF.

The genes are TRBV5-6 and TRBJ2-2; the match to TRBD1 covers 7 bases. The CDR3 totals 17 residues. V shed 3 bases and J 2 bases; nucleotides not matched to a gene: 10. CDR1 SGHDT and CDR2 YYEEEE come from the germline V gene. CDR3 nucleotide sequence: TGTGCCAGCAGCTGGATGATCCGGGACAGAAACACCGGGGAGCTGTTTTTT. Its translation: CASSWMIRDRNTGELFF.

The chain links TRBV28 to TRBJ1-2, with a possible D match to TRBD1 (5 bases). Deletions cut 10 bases from V and 7 bases from J, with 25 bases between. The germline V gene encodes CDR1 MDHEN and CDR2 SYDVKM. This CDR3 comprises 15 residues. CDR3 nucleotides: TGTGCCACCGTACGGGCCCGCACTGAAGGGGCTGGCTACACCTTC. Residues: CATVRARTEGAGYTF.

The V call is TRBV28, the J call TRBJ1-2, with 7 bases aligning to TRBD1. Germline loops: CDR1 MDHEN, CDR2 SYDVKM. The junction had 17 bases not matched to a gene; V was cut back by 5 bases and J by 8 bases. This CDR3 spans 16 amino acids. This CDR3 is CASSPTPDRAPFGYTF. CDR3 sequence (DNA): TGTGCCAGCAGTCCGACCCCCGACAGGGCCCCTTTCGGCTACACCTTC.

The chain recombines TRBV15 with TRBJ1-1, with D perhaps TRBD1 (6 bases). V dropped 5 bases and J dropped 5 bases, with 12 bases sitting between them. Germline CDR1 LNHNV, CDR2 YYDKDF (reference sequence). The CDR3 length is 13 residues. CDR3 DNA sequence: TGTGCCACCAGCGCGGGGGCAGGGACTGAAGCTTTCTTT. Translation: CATSAGAGTEAFF.